The 12 T cell receptor beta chains below come from one sample, sequenced in a study of blood T cell repertoires in COVID-19. Clones were read by immunoSEQ multiplex PCR, and TCRdb kept only the in-frame ones, dropping some. The sample consists of a few hundred thousand clones, approximately 90% of them appearing once. The specimen was PBMCs or T cells enriched from blood (not recorded which). The receptor set was obtained from a middle-aged woman who had recovered from COVID-19.

This rearrangement joins TRBV7-6 to TRBJ2-2; 13 nucleotides agree with TRBD2. Trimming cost V 0 bases and J 4 bases; bases outside gene matches: 11. Germline values: CDR1 SGHVS, CDR2 FNYEAQ. CDR3 length: 20 amino acids. CDR3: CASSLAVRTSGRSGTGELFF. CDR3 DNA sequence: TGTGCCAGCAGCTTAGCGGTAAGGACTAGCGGGAGATCGGGCACCGGGGAGCTGTTTTTT.

V is TRBV4-3 and J is TRBJ1-2; D might be TRBD1 (5 bases). Trimming took off 3 bases at V and 8 bases at J, with 13 bases between the two ends. The CDR3 is made up of 13 amino acids. CDR1 and CDR2 from the germline V gene are LGHNA and YSLEER. Written as DNA, the CDR3 is TGCGCCAGCAGCCACTCCGATGGGGGGGGCTACACCTTC. Translated, it gives CASSHSDGGGYTF.

V gene TRBV19 combines with J gene TRBJ1-5; maybe TRBD1 (6 bases). Germline V gene sequence: CDR1 LNHDA, CDR2 SQIVND (reference sequence). The CDR3 has 15 residues. With 7 bases removed from V and 4 bases from J, the gap between germline ends came to 17 bases. CDR3 bases: TGTGCCAGTATCTCGGGGGGCCTCGGGAATCAGCCCCAGCATTTT. Residues: CASISGGLGNQPQHF.

Here the CDR3 reads CASSALQGSNQPQHF. The CDR3 DNA is TGTGCCAGCAGTGCTTTACAGGGGAGCAATCAGCCCCAGCATTTT. This chain joins TRBV3-1 (or the pseudogene TRBV3-2) and TRBJ1-5, with TRBD1 matching 7 bases. Germline V gives CDR1 LGHDT, CDR2 YNNKEL (reference sequence). V lost 6 bases, J lost 1 base, and 6 bases stayed unmatched. The CDR3 runs to 15 residues.

This clone was detected only a few times. The J gene is TRBJ2-7, the V gene TRBV6-5; 7 nucleotides line up with TRBD1. The germline gives CDR1 MNHEY, CDR2 SVGAGI. The CDR3 is made up of 14 amino acids. Trimming took 5 bases from V and 7 from J; bases not matched to a gene: 11. The CDR3 reads CASSPRDRNLEQYF. The CDR3 region has the DNA TGTGCCAGCAGTCCCCGGGACAGAAATTTAGAGCAGTACTTC.

The J gene is TRBJ2-2, the V gene TRBV15; possibly TRBD2 for D (5 bases). There are 13 residues in the CDR3. The germline V and J ends were trimmed by 2 bases and 7 bases, with 8 bases remaining between them. Germline V gene sequence: CDR1 LNHNV, CDR2 YYDKDF (reference sequence). The CDR3 reads CATSRSGNGELFF. CDR3 in DNA: TGTGCCACCAGCAGAAGCGGAAACGGGGAGCTGTTTTTT.

The V gene is TRBV7-8, the J gene TRBJ2-6; no definite D call. V was clipped by 6 bases and J by 4 bases, with 7 bases between them. Germline-derived CDR1 and CDR2 are SGHVS and FQNEAQ. The CDR3 is 13 residues long. CDR3 nucleotides: TGTGCCAGCAGTCGGAGCGGGGCCAACGTCCTGACTTTC. Translation gives CASSRSGANVLTF.

J is TRBJ1-1 and V is TRBV5-1; D might be TRBD1 (5 bases). Per germline, CDR1 SGHRS and CDR2 YFSETQ. This CDR3 comprises 14 residues. V was pared by 6 bases and J by 5 bases, with 17 bases between. This CDR3 is CASTSGGSRTEAFF. In DNA form, the CDR3 reads TGCGCCAGCACTTCGGGGGGTTCGCGGACTGAAGCTTTCTTT. The entire variable domain, with the rest obtained from reference TRBV5-1 and TRBJ1-1, is as follows: KAGVTQTPRYLIKTRGQQVTLSCSPISGHRSVSWYQQTPGQGLQFLFEYFSETQRNKGNFPGRFSGRQFSNSRSEMNVSTLELGDSALYLCASTSGGSRTEAFFGQGTRLTVV.

The chain has TRBV19 and TRBJ2-3; 8 bases fit TRBD1. The CDR3 is made up of 16 amino acids. J gave up 4 bases and V 4 bases, and 10 bases lay outside the gene matches. Looked up from germline, CDR1 is LNHDA and CDR2 is SQIVND (reference sequence). CDR3 DNA sequence: TGTGCCAGTAGTACACGGACAGGGCCTGGATCAGATACGCAGTATTTT. Its protein is CASSTRTGPGSDTQYF.

The chain recombines TRBV10-1 with TRBJ2-3; 7 bases fit TRBD1. V was clipped by 4 bases and J by 2 bases; unmatched bases: 9. This CDR3 is built from 16 residues. Germline V CDR1 and CDR2: WNHNN, SYGVQD (reference sequence). The CDR3 DNA sequence: TGCGCCAGCAGTGCGTGGACAGGAAAGTCCACAGATACGCAGTATTTT. It codes for CASSAWTGKSTDTQYF.

This rearrangement joins TRBV7-6 to TRBJ2-3; TRBD2 agrees at 8 bases. Germline lookup yields CDR1 SGHVS and CDR2 FNYEAQ. The ends lost 3 bases at V and 1 base at J; junction bases unmatched: 0. CDR3 length: 14 residues. CDR3 in amino acids: CASSLGLGTDTQYF. CDR3 bases: TGTGCCAGCAGCTTGGGACTAGGCACAGATACGCAGTATTTT.

The CDR3 loop is CASSSNRQGARGYTF. The CDR3 DNA reads TGTGCCAGCAGCTCCAACCGACAGGGGGCTCGTGGCTACACCTTC. The V gene is TRBV7-6, the J gene TRBJ1-2; TRBD1 aligns across 10 bases. The CDR3 has 15 amino acids. CDR1 and CDR2 from the germline V gene are SGHVS and FNYEAQ. Trimming at V came to 4 bases and at J to 7 bases, leaving 9 bases not matched to a gene.